This T cell receptor (beta chain) was sequenced during a study of OX40 agonist ivuxolimab in advanced cancers. Study context: Dose-escalation cases comprised hepatocellular carcinoma, melanoma, renal cell or head and neck cancer. The eligibility criteria allowed prior anti-PD-1, anti-PD-L1 or anti-CTLA-4 therapy, and about 40% had some. Partial responses were achieved by three patients: one hepatocellular carcinoma, two cutaneous melanoma. General study findings and limits: Some patients who did not respond also had low normalized T-cell clonal expansion.

In regard to this clone: Its cognate antigen is unknown.

Germline V CDR1 and CDR2: MDHEN, SYDVKM. The CDR3 contains 16 residues. V shed 3 bases, J shed 10 bases, and the junction held 13 bases outside the gene matches. The table came from immunoSEQ multiplex PCR; TCRdb's copy has only in-frame clones and leaves some out. Of about 83,000 clones in the sample, approximately 91% were seen once. The sequencing here drew on CD4+ or CD8+ T cells sorted from blood, taken in a trial of the OX40 agonist ivuxolimab. The receptor comes from an adult with an advanced solid tumor such as melanoma, head and neck, liver or kidney cancer. The rearrangement uses TRBV28 and TRBJ1-4; 8 bases are a match to TRBD1. CDR3 sequence: CASSFPWPGQGGKLFF. The DNA for the CDR3 is TGTGCCAGCAGTTTCCCCTGGCCCGGACAGGGAGGAAAACTGTTTTTT.